The rows below give T cell receptor beta chains drawn from one sample of a study of identical twins. TCRdb processed the 5' RACE reads anew with MiXCR; each CDR3 protein has one entry. This repertoire shows 460,000 or so distinct CDR3 sequences, around 14% found once; its top ten account for around 0.52%. These records were also assigned to another study, of yellow fever vaccine responses in identical twins.

The sequenced sample was CD4+ T cells sorted from blood. Receptors originate from a woman aged 18-30 years in good health. Both conserved end residues are part of each CDR3. D genes are given only for firm matches. Clone size appears in some rows only: once, few, many, or a class for an expanded clone.

D gene,J gene,V gene,clone size,CDR3 DNA,CDR3 protein
TRBD2,TRBJ2-5,TRBV7-6,few,TGTGCCAGCTCCGCCCCGGGGGGGCTAGAGACCCAGTACTTC,CASSAPGGLETQYF
.,TRBJ2-5,TRBV2,.,TGTGCCAGCAGTGAATGGAGTGGTGGGCAACAAGAGACCCAGTACTTC,CASSEWSGGQQETQYF
TRBD1,TRBJ2-5,TRBV29-1,many,TGCAGCGTTCCGGGACAGGGGTTCGGACAGACCCAGTACTTC,CSVPGQGFGQTQYF
TRBD1,TRBJ1-5,TRBV20-1,many,TGCAGTGCGCGACCCCAGGGGGTCAATCAGCCCCAGCATTTT,CSARPQGVNQPQHF
TRBD2,TRBJ2-2,TRBV12-3/TRBV12-4,few,TGTGCCAGCTGGGCGGGACTAGCGGGAGGAACCCTCACCGGGGAGCTGTTTTTT,CASWAGLAGGTLTGELFF
TRBD1,TRBJ2-3,TRBV6-6,.,TGTGCCAGCAGTGACAGGGTCGGAGATACGCAGTATTTT,CASSDRVGDTQYF
TRBD2,TRBJ2-2,TRBV6-1,.,TGTGCCAGCAGTCGCGGGACTAGCCCCGGGGAGCTGTTTTTT,CASSRGTSPGELFF
.,TRBJ1-1,TRBV20-1,few,TGCAGTGCTAGAGGTGTTAGTACAGCCATGAACACTGAAGCTTTCTTT,CSARGVSTAMNTEAFF
TRBD2,TRBJ2-3,TRBV7-2,few,TGTGCCAGCAGCTTAGCTAGCGGGAGGGTCGCAGATACGCAGTATTTT,CASSLASGRVADTQYF
.,TRBJ2-2,TRBV29-1,once,TGCAGCGTTGGGGGTAGCGTCACGAACACCGGGGAGCTGTTTTTT,CSVGGSVTNTGELFF
TRBD2,TRBJ2-1,TRBV11-3,.,TGTGCCAGCAGCTTAGGGACTAGCGGGGCCAATGAGCAGTTCTTC,CASSLGTSGANEQFF
.,TRBJ2-1,TRBV7-2,few,TGTGCCAGCAGCCGGGGTCTGACAGAAGGTGAGCAGTTCTTC,CASSRGLTEGEQFF
.,TRBJ2-5,TRBV19,.,TGTGCCAGTAGTATCCGGGACGAGACCCAGTACTTC,CASSIRDETQYF
TRBD1,TRBJ1-1,TRBV29-1,few,TGCAGCGTTTTAAGCTTTCGGGACAGGGGCAGGACTGAAGCTTTCTTT,CSVLSFRDRGRTEAFF
.,TRBJ2-7,TRBV20-1,.,TGCAGTGCTAGAGATCGACGCCGATCCTACGAGCAGTACTTC,CSARDRRRSYEQYF
.,TRBJ1-3,TRBV10-3,few,TGTGCCATAACTTCGGACAGCTCTGGAAACACCATATATTTT,CAITSDSSGNTIYF
.,TRBJ1-3,TRBV12-3/TRBV12-4,few,TGTGCCAGCAGTTTCTGGGGCTTCTCTGGAAACACCATATATTTT,CASSFWGFSGNTIYF
TRBD1,TRBJ2-2,TRBV29-1,few,TGCAGCGTTGAAGATACAGGGGTGCACACCGGGGAGCTGTTTTTT,CSVEDTGVHTGELFF
.,TRBJ2-1,TRBV3-1,.,TGTGCCAGCAGCCAAGAAGGACACCTTCGTAGTGAGCAGTTCTTC,CASSQEGHLRSEQFF
TRBD2,TRBJ2-3,TRBV4-3,many,TGCGCCAGCAGCCATACCTACGGAGGCGGGAGTAGGATAGATACGCAGTATTTT,CASSHTYGGGSRIDTQYF
TRBD2,TRBJ2-1,TRBV5-1,few,TGCGCCAGCAGCTTGGTGGCCCAGCGGGGGCACAATGAGCAGTTCTTC,CASSLVAQRGHNEQFF
TRBD1,TRBJ2-5,TRBV7-2,few,TGTGCCAGCAGTCGACAGGGTTGGGAGACCCAGTACTTC,CASSRQGWETQYF
TRBD1,TRBJ2-7,TRBV7-2,.,TGTGCCAGCAGCTCACAAAGGGGACAGCCCTACGAGCAGTACTTC,CASSSQRGQPYEQYF
.,TRBJ2-1,TRBV20-1,.,TGCAGTGCGGGCTTAAATGAGCAGTTCTTC,CSAGLNEQFF
TRBD2,TRBJ2-3,TRBV4-2,few,TGTGCCAGCAGCCAGGGGGGCGGGAGGGCAGAAACAGATACGCAGTATTTT,CASSQGGGRAETDTQYF
TRBD2,TRBJ2-1,TRBV12-3/TRBV12-4,many,TGTGCCAGCAGTTCCCGGCGGGGGACTAGCGGGGGCCTAAGCTCCTACAATGAGCAGTTCTTC,CASSSRRGTSGGLSSYNEQFF
.,TRBJ2-1,TRBV5-4,.,TGTGCCAGCAGCGGACCAGGTGGGGGAAATGAGCAGTTCTTC,CASSGPGGGNEQFF
TRBD1,TRBJ1-4,TRBV4-3,few,TGCGCCAGCAGCCAAGGAGGGGGCGCCTCTAATGAAAAACTGTTTTTT,CASSQGGGASNEKLFF